This T cell receptor (beta chain) is drawn from a study of blood T cells in healthy people across ages. Study-level results: Across the age range, TCR beta diversity per million T cells fell in a roughly linear way.

Primers used in a second PCR of about 6 to 11 cycles were a sample-barcoded 5' primer and a J-beta primer mix. TCRdb redid the calling of the 5' RACE reads with MiXCR, one entry per CDR3 protein. There are around 870,000 distinct CDR3 sequences in the sample; more than 25% occur only once, and 15% to 20% lies in the top ten. Trimming took 6 bases from V and 11 from J; bases not matched to a gene: 11. This CDR3 spans 13 amino acids. This clonotype was seen a few times. Its antigen is undetermined. Just one base apart from a much larger clone, this may be a read error. The specimen was blood. The rearrangement links TRBV12-3 or TRBV12-4 to TRBJ2-5, with 8 bases fitting TRBD2. This TCR derives from a woman of 80 years or more in good health. The CDR3 region has the DNA TGTGCCAGCAGCATCCTAGCGGGCAATGAGCAGTACTTC. Its translation is CASSILAGNEQYF.